This T cell receptor beta chain is drawn from a study of beta chain features in type 1 diabetes. Concerning this clone: The antigen remains unidentified.

Study-wide results and limits: The study found fewer insertions and more deletions at VDJ junctions in type 1 diabetes patients. Shortening that was moderate but significant affected the TCRB CDR3s of Type 1 diabetes patients in all four CD4+ subsets.

CD45RO/CCR7/CD25/CD127/CD95/CD27 separated CD4+ naive, central memory, regulatory and stem cell-like memory cells by sorting. In germline, CDR1 is SGHRS, CDR2 YFSETQ. Trimming cost V 2 bases and J 3 bases, with 15 bases left between them. The CDR3 extends over 15 amino acids. Investigators reverse transcribed all isolated RNA, so they sequenced expressed TCRB transcripts. The repertoire was sequenced with immunoSEQ multiplex PCR; TCRdb's copy has only in-frame clones and lacks some. The sample holds approximately 170,000 clones, 7.8% seen once. The specimen was central memory CD4+ T cells from blood. This receptor was obtained from a woman in her 40s with type 1 diabetes. The rearrangement links TRBV5-1 to TRBJ2-7; a weak D match, TRBD2 (5 bases). CDR3 bases: TGCGCCAGCAGCTTAATTGACGGAGGAAACTACGAGCAGTACTTC. Translation gives CASSLIDGGNYEQYF.